This T cell receptor (beta chain) is drawn from a study of T cells after yellow fever vaccination. To note about this clonotype: Its specificity is unknown.

In making TCR cDNA, 5'RACE template switching added a universal primer site and UMIs to it. MiXCR was run by TCRdb on the 5' RACE reads, yielding one entry per CDR3 protein. This table holds about 230,000 distinct CDR3 sequences, approximately 6.7% found once. Study-wide points: Weaker overall was a secondary response that nonetheless peaked faster, on day 5 versus 15. Most clones from primary vaccination were detected again post-booster (approximately 97% CD4, around 88% CD8). Abundant bulk-derived clonotypes could contaminate FACS-sorted repertoires.

Per germline, CDR1 SGHDT and CDR2 YYEEEE. V lost 0 bases, J lost 5 bases, and 14 bases lay in between. The CDR3 length is 15 residues. The sequencing here drew on CD4+ T cells sorted from PBMCs, taken on the day of the yellow fever booster vaccination. This clonotype originated in a man in his thirties or forties who received the YFV17D yellow fever vaccine. The gene calls are TRBV5-6 and TRBJ2-5; D unclear. CDR3 loop: CASSLAGMIAETQYF. The DNA for the CDR3 is TGTGCCAGCAGCTTGGCTGGGATGATCGCGGAGACCCAGTACTTC.